This TCR beta chain was sequenced in a study of control samples from healthy donors and cancer patients. The CDR3 has 13 residues. V was trimmed by 0 bases and J by 4 bases, leaving 8 bases between them. CDR1 is SGHKS, CDR2 YYEKEE, per germline (reference sequence). Using immunoSEQ multiplex PCR, the repertoire was profiled, and TCRdb retains in-frame clones only, with some absent. The sample consists of around 50,000 clones, around 93% of them appearing once. The gene calls are TRBV5-5 and TRBJ2-7; D is unclear. This TCR came from a man under 40 with colorectal cancer. The specimen was PBMCs. The CDR3 coding sequence is TGTGCCAGCAGCTTGGGGCCTGAATACGAGCAGTACTTC. It translates to CASSLGPEYEQYF.